The clone carrying this T cell receptor beta chain has just a few counts. V lost 2 bases, J lost 3 bases, and 7 bases lay in between. The length of the CDR3 is 13 residues. The germline gives CDR1 SGHDN, CDR2 FVKESK. The record originates from a study of T cell changes during pregnancy in multiple sclerosis. Here immunoSEQ multiplex PCR was the method, and the copy in TCRdb shows in-frame clones only, minus some. The sample shows around 15,000 clones, 85% to 95% of them seen only once. The sample in question was peripheral blood, obtained in the second trimester of pregnancy. The sequence came from a female donor in good health, enrolled as a control in a pregnancy study. This chain links TRBV14 with TRBJ1-1; D unclear. CDR3 region: CASSQYFDTEAFF. The CDR3 DNA follows: TGTGCCAGCAGCCAATACTTCGACACTGAAGCTTTCTTT.